These 18 T cell receptor beta chains were all obtained from the same sample, sequenced in a study of blood T cell repertoires in COVID-19. Data came from immunoSEQ multiplex PCR; TCRdb stores just in-frame clones and leaves some out. The sample carries about 87,000 clones, about 91% recorded once. The sequenced material came from peripheral blood. The receptors come from a woman older than 75 with active COVID-19.

The V and J genes are TRBV5-1 and TRBJ2-7; 7 bases agree with TRBD2. The CDR3 covers 15 residues. The junction had 8 bases not matched to a gene; V was cut back by 0 bases and J by 5 bases. Per germline, CDR1 SGHRS and CDR2 YFSETQ. Here the CDR3 reads CASSLDRGSANEQYF. The CDR3 region has the DNA TGCGCCAGCAGCTTGGATCGCGGGAGCGCCAACGAGCAGTACTTC.

V and J are TRBV7-8 and TRBJ1-1; 11 bases line up with TRBD1. V was pared by 5 bases and J by 1 base, with 3 bases of the junction left unmatched. This CDR3 comprises 15 residues. Per the germline V gene, CDR1 is SGHVS and CDR2 is FQNEAQ. The CDR3 bases are TGTGCCAGCAGCCCCGGGACAGGGGGGAACACTGAAGCTTTCTTT. Amino acids: CASSPGTGGNTEAFF. The full variable domain, with the rest looked up from reference TRBV7-8 and TRBJ1-1, is GAGVSQSPRYKVAKRGQDVALRCDPISGHVSLFWYQQALGQGPEFLTYFQNEAQLDKSGLPSDRFFAERPEGSVSTLKIQRTQQEDSAVYLCASSPGTGGNTEAFFGQGTRLTVV.

The chain recombines TRBV7-2 with TRBJ2-2; 7 bases line up with TRBD2. Germline V gene lookup returns CDR1 SGHTA and CDR2 FQGNSA. The V segment lost 2 bases and the J segment 0 bases; nucleotides outside the gene matches: 6. The length of the CDR3 is 17 residues. CDR3 sequence reads: CASSLFGRRTNTGELFF. CDR3 DNA sequence: TGTGCCAGCAGCTTATTCGGGAGGAGGACGAACACCGGGGAGCTGTTTTTT.

The chain carries TRBV9 and TRBJ1-1; perhaps TRBD1 as D (6 bases). Germline lookup yields CDR1 SGDLS and CDR2 YYNGEE. Trimming took 3 bases from V and 4 from J, leaving 16 bases between them. The CDR3 sequence is 15 residues long. CDR3 sequence: CASSAGQGSGTEAFF. The DNA for the CDR3 is TGTGCCAGCAGCGCGGGCCAGGGGTCTGGCACTGAAGCTTTCTTT.

CDR3 residues: CASSLGSSGGTDTQYF. The DNA of the CDR3 is TGTGCCAGCAGCTTAGGCTCTAGCGGGGGCACAGATACGCAGTATTTT. The chain combines TRBV11-2 with TRBJ2-3, with TRBD2 identical over 9 bases. The trim removed 1 base at V and 1 base at J, leaving 3 bases unmatched. CDR1 and CDR2 (germline): SGHAT, FQNNGV. The CDR3 has 16 amino acids.

The chain combines TRBV27 with TRBJ2-7; 9 bases match TRBD1. CDR1 is MNHEY and CDR2 is SMNVEV in the germline V gene (reference sequence). CDR3 size: 14 residues. The trim removed 1 base at V and 9 bases at J, leaving 7 bases unmatched. CDR3 sequence: CASSLYRGRGGQYF. The CDR3, as DNA: TGTGCCAGCAGTTTATACAGGGGGCGCGGGGGGCAGTACTTC.

This chain links TRBV19 with TRBJ2-1; 9 bases align to TRBD2. Per the germline V gene, CDR1 is LNHDA and CDR2 is SQIVND (reference sequence). This CDR3 is 15 amino acids long. The ends lost 7 bases at V and 0 bases at J; junction bases unmatched: 4. CDR3 nucleotide sequence: TGTGCCAGTACCATTAGCGGGGGCTCCTACAATGAGCAGTTCTTC. It yields the protein CASTISGGSYNEQFF.

This chain connects TRBV2 to TRBJ1-1, with D hard to call. With 4 bases removed from V and 0 bases from J, the gap between germline ends came to 6 bases. Germline V gene data show CDR1 as SNHLY and CDR2 as FYNNEI. This CDR3 spans 13 amino acids. DNA for the CDR3: TGTGCCAGCAGTGGAGTCATGAACACTGAAGCTTTCTTT. Protein product: CASSGVMNTEAFF.

The chain is built from TRBV10-3 and TRBJ2-2, with 8 bases aligning to TRBD2. The CDR3 is made up of 17 amino acids. V shed 4 bases and J 2 bases; nucleotides not matched to a gene: 9. CDR1 and CDR2 from the germline V gene are ENHRY and SYGVKD. The CDR3 nucleotides read TGTGCCATCAGTGCCTCGGGACTAGAACACAACACCGGGGAGCTGTTTTTT. It specifies CAISASGLEHNTGELFF.

The rearrangement links TRBV24-1 to TRBJ1-5, with TRBD1 identical over 7 bases. V trimming: 3 bases; J trimming: 2 bases; junction bases outside the gene matches: 9. From germline, CDR1 is KGHDR and CDR2 SFDVKD. The CDR3 has 17 residues. The CDR3 loop is CATSDPLTGQGNQPQHF. CDR3 bases: TGTGCCACCAGTGATCCATTGACAGGACAGGGCAATCAGCCCCAGCATTTT.

This clone was seen just once. V is TRBV4-1 and J is TRBJ2-7; no reliable D call. V gave up 5 bases and J gave up 9 bases, with 11 bases separating them. The germline CDR1 and CDR2 sequences are MGHRA and YSYEKL. The CDR3 is made up of 11 amino acids. The CDR3 reads CASSGPGRQYF. Written as DNA, the CDR3 is TGCGCCAGCAGCGGCCCTGGTCGGCAGTACTTC.

This clone was picked up one time. This chain's CDR3 is CASSLGTGFGGELFF. DNA of the CDR3: TGTGCCAGCAGCCTAGGAACAGGGTTCGGCGGGGAGCTGTTTTTT. The V call is TRBV7-3, the J call TRBJ2-2, with TRBD1 as a possible D gene (6 bases). CDR1 is SGHTA, CDR2 FQGTGA, per germline. The germline V and J ends were trimmed by 5 bases and 7 bases, with 17 bases remaining between them. The CDR3 totals 15 residues.

J is TRBJ2-2 and V is TRBV12-3 or TRBV12-4; D remains unclear. V gave up 3 bases and J gave up 7 bases, with 6 bases separating them. The CDR3 spans 12 residues. The CDR3: CASSLNGGELFF. CDR3 DNA: TGTGCCAGCAGTTTGAACGGCGGGGAGCTGTTTTTT.

The gene calls are TRBV19 and TRBJ2-2; 13 bases agree with TRBD2. The CDR3 totals 16 residues. In germline, CDR1 is LNHDA, CDR2 SQIVND (reference sequence). J lost 7 bases, V lost 6 bases, and 8 bases had no gene match. This CDR3 is CASSETSGRAFGELFF. The CDR3, as DNA: TGTGCCAGTAGCGAAACTAGCGGGAGGGCCTTCGGGGAGCTGTTTTTT.

This chain joins TRBV12-5 and TRBJ2-7; no reliable D call. Trimming took 1 base from V and 6 from J, leaving 7 bases between them. The CDR3 is 12 residues long. Germline CDR1 is LGHNT and CDR2 is FRNRAP. CDR3: CASGLGALEQYF. In DNA, the CDR3 is TGTGCTAGTGGTTTGGGGGCGCTCGAGCAGTACTTC.

The chain recombines TRBV7-2 with TRBJ2-1, with D perhaps TRBD2 (7 bases). Germline V CDR1 and CDR2: SGHTA, FQGNSA. The CDR3 is 16 amino acids. V lost 5 bases to trimming and J lost 11 bases, with 25 bases between them. CDR3 amino acids: CASSGGRGDPIGKQFF. The CDR3 DNA follows: TGTGCCAGCAGCGGAGGGAGGGGGGATCCCATCGGCAAGCAGTTCTTC.

The chain links TRBV7-2 to TRBJ2-7, with 11 bases that match TRBD2. There are 14 residues in the CDR3. CDR1 and CDR2 from the germline V gene are SGHTA and FQGNSA. V shed 3 bases and J 6 bases; nucleotides not matched to a gene: 4. The DNA of the CDR3 is TGTGCCAGCAGCTTTACTAGCGGGGGCCTCGAGCAGTACTTC. Its translation is CASSFTSGGLEQYF.

The chain uses TRBV10-3 and TRBJ1-1; 7 bases fit TRBD1. CDR1 is ENHRY and CDR2 is SYGVKD in the germline V gene. With 6 bases clipped from V and 11 bases from J, the junction kept 15 bases outside the gene matches. The CDR3 loop spans 14 amino acids. The CDR3 sequence: CAIRAGTALSRAFF. The CDR3 DNA is TGTGCCATCAGGGCCGGGACAGCCCTTAGTCGGGCTTTCTTT.